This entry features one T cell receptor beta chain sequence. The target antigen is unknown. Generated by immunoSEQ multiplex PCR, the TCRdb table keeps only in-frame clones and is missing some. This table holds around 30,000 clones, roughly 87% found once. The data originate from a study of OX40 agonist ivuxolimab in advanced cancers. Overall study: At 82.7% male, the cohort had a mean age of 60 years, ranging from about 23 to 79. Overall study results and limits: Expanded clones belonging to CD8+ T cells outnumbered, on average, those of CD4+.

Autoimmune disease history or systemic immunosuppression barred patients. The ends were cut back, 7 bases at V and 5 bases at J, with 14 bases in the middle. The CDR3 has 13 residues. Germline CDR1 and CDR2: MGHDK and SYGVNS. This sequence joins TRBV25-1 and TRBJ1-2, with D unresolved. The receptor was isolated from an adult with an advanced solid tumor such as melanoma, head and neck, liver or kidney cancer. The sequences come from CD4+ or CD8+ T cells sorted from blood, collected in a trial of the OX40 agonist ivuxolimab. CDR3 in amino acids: CASTRTSEYGYTF. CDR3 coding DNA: TGTGCCAGCACCCGAACGTCAGAATATGGCTACACCTTC.